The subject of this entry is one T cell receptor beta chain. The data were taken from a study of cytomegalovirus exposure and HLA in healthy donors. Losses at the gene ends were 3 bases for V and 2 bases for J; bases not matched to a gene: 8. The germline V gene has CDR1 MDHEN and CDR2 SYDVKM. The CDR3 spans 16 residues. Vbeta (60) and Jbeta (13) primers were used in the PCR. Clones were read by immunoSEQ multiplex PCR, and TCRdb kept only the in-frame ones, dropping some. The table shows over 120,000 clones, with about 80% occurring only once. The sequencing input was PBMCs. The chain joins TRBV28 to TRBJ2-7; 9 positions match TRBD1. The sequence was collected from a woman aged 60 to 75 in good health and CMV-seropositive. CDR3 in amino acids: CASSFGGRQGAYEQYF. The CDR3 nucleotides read TGTGCCAGCAGTTTCGGGGGGCGACAGGGGGCCTACGAGCAGTACTTC.